The present entry profiles one T cell receptor beta chain with its context. The antigen is unknown. This sample is drawn from a study of T cells in Graves' hyperthyroidism and ophthalmopathy. Overall study findings and caveats: Among clonotypes expanded in thyroid above 0.001, most were also found in blood.

The germline CDR1 and CDR2 sequences are SGHAT and FQNNGV. The CDR3 extends over 12 amino acids. There were TCR beta CDR3 regions amplified from RNA transcripts. The study used the HTBI primer set for a first-round RT-PCR of the TCR CDR3. TCRdb reprocessed the multiplex PCR reads with MiXCR, giving one entry per CDR3 protein. This sample yields around 340,000 distinct CDR3 sequences, of which around a sixth are seen a single time; 33% belongs to the top ten. Patients between 18 and 65 years old had hyperthyroidism, newly diagnosed and lasting under 2 months. Exclusion followed for patients with uncontrolled infection, other autoimmune disease, pregnancy or lactation.

The origin of this receptor is a man aged 25 to 40 with Graves' hyperthyroidism. The specimen sequenced was blood. V and J are TRBV11-2 and TRBJ2-7; the D gene is possibly TRBD2 (7 bases). The end of the DNA fits TRBJ2-1 better, so the J call may be wrong. The CDR3 region has the DNA TGTGCCAGCAGGCCAGGGGACTACGAGCAGTTCTTC. It codes for CASRPGDYEQFF.